Presented here are 26 T cell receptor beta chains from one specimen sequenced in a study of blood T cell repertoires in COVID-19. Profiling relied on immunoSEQ multiplex PCR, and the TCRdb table lists in-frame clones only, not all of them. Here the sample spans about 90,000 clones, less than 85% being singletons. Sample: peripheral blood. The receptors come from a woman aged 70-85 years with acute or convalescent COVID-19.

This chain joins TRBV19 and TRBJ2-5, with 7 bases lining up with TRBD2. This CDR3 spans 17 amino acids. V dropped 10 bases and J dropped 0; count of bases not matched to a gene: 17. The germline CDR1 and CDR2 sequences are LNHDA and SQIVND (reference sequence). This CDR3 is CATSEHTSAVYQETQYF. Here the CDR3 DNA reads TGTGCCACCTCAGAACATACTAGCGCGGTCTACCAAGAGACCCAGTACTTC. The entire variable domain, with the rest obtained from reference TRBV19 and TRBJ2-5, is as follows: DGGITQSPKYLFRKEGQNVTLSCEQNLNHDAMYWYRQDPGQGLRLIYYSQIVNDFQKGDIAEGYSVSREKKESFPLTVTSAQKNPTAFYLCATSEHTSAVYQETQYFGPGTRLLVL.

This clone was seen a single time. A much larger clone lies a single base off, so this may be a read error. CDR3 bases: TGTGCCAGCAGCTTAGAGGCGGGGGGGCCCTACAATGAGCAGTTCTTC. Residues: CASSLEAGGPYNEQFF. The chain recombines TRBV13 with TRBJ2-1; TRBD2 agrees at 9 bases. This CDR3 is 16 amino acids long. Germline V gives CDR1 PRHDT, CDR2 FYEKMQ (reference sequence). Trimming took 1 base from V and 2 from J; bases not matched to a gene: 3.

This sequence joins TRBV2 and TRBJ2-3; D possibly corresponds to TRBD2 (5 bases). The CDR3 has 15 amino acids. Germline assignment: CDR1 SNHLY and CDR2 FYNNEI. V was trimmed by 6 bases and J by 6 bases, leaving 19 bases between them. The CDR3 DNA reads as TGTGCCAGCAGGAGGACTGGCTCACCCCTCGATACGCAGTATTTT. Encoded protein: CASRRTGSPLDTQYF.

This chain uses TRBV2 with TRBJ2-5, with D perhaps matching TRBD1 (5 bases). Per germline, CDR1 SNHLY and CDR2 FYNNEI. The CDR3 covers 15 residues. V gave up 2 bases and J gave up 4 bases, with 14 bases separating them. CDR3 DNA sequence: TGTGCCAGCAGTGAATGGGGCAGGGTGGGAGAGACCCAGTACTTC. This translates into CASSEWGRVGETQYF.

The sample holds one count of this clone. J is TRBJ1-4 and V is TRBV2; the D is unclear. The germline V gene has CDR1 SNHLY and CDR2 FYNNEI. The CDR3 consists of 12 residues. The V end lost 6 bases, the J end lost 7 bases, and 9 bases lay between the germline ends. The CDR3 nucleotides are TGTGCCAGCAGGGAGGCTGGTGAAAAACTGTTTTTT. Translated, it gives CASREAGEKLFF. Looking up the rest from reference TRBV2 and TRBJ1-4 gives the full variable domain: EPEVTQTPSHQVTQMGQEVILRCVPISNHLYFYWYRQILGQKVEFLVSFYNNEISEKSEIFDDQFSVERPDGSNFTLKIRSTKLEDSAMYFCASREAGEKLFFGSGTQLSVL.

This chain uses TRBV3-1 (or the pseudogene TRBV3-2) with TRBJ1-1; D not resolved. Germline CDR1 LGHDT, CDR2 YNNKEL (reference sequence). The CDR3 is 13 residues long. V dropped 9 bases and J dropped 0 bases, with 11 bases sitting between them. DNA for the CDR3: TGTGCCAGTTCCCGTATTATGAACACTGAAGCTTTCTTT. Translated, it gives CASSRIMNTEAFF.

The rearrangement joins TRBV4-2 to TRBJ2-7; 12 bases map to TRBD2. V lost 5 bases, J lost 4 bases, and 3 bases stayed unmatched. This CDR3 comprises 14 residues. Germline V gives CDR1 LGHNA, CDR2 YNFKEQ. The CDR3 sequence is CASSVTSGSYEQYF. DNA for the CDR3: TGTGCCAGCAGCGTGACTAGCGGGAGTTACGAGCAGTACTTC.

The chain recombines TRBV28 with TRBJ2-7, with 9 positions matching TRBD1. The CDR3 runs to 13 residues. Per the germline V gene, CDR1 is MDHEN and CDR2 is SYDVKM. V was pared by 7 bases and J by 6 bases, with 7 bases of the junction left unmatched. The CDR3 DNA reads as TGTGCCAGCATTCAAGAGACAGGGGGCGAGCAGTACTTC. This translates into CASIQETGGEQYF.

The chain recombines TRBV28 with TRBJ1-4; D remains ambiguous. The length of the CDR3 is 13 residues. Germline V gene data show CDR1 as MDHEN and CDR2 as SYDVKM. Between the trimmed V and J ends, which lost 7 bases and 6 bases, there was a span of 12 bases. CDR3 protein: CASIPGNYEKLFF. The CDR3 bases are TGTGCCAGCATCCCCGGGAATTATGAAAAACTGTTTTTT.

The chain uses TRBV6-2 or TRBV6-3 and TRBJ2-7; D gene unclear. There are 12 residues in the CDR3. Trimming stripped 2 bases from V and 2 bases from J, with 4 bases between. CDR1 is MNHEY, CDR2 SVGEGT, per germline. CDR3 bases: TGTGCCAGCAGTTACACTACCTACGAGCAGTACTTC. Amino acid sequence: CASSYTTYEQYF.

This clone appeared once. This chain joins TRBV6-2 or TRBV6-3 and TRBJ1-5; D might be TRBD1 (6 bases). CDR1 is MNHEY and CDR2 is SVGEGT in the germline V gene. The CDR3 totals 15 residues. V was trimmed by 0 bases and J by 3 bases, leaving 9 bases between them. The CDR3 spells CASSYSGAFNQPQHF. CDR3 in DNA: TGTGCCAGCAGTTACTCGGGGGCGTTCAATCAGCCCCAGCATTTT.

This sequence joins TRBV7-3 and TRBJ2-7; 9 bases match TRBD2. Germline assignment: CDR1 SGHTA and CDR2 FQGTGA. V dropped 1 base and J dropped 10; count of bases not matched to a gene: 8. CDR3 length equals 14 residues. The CDR3 DNA sequence: TGTGCCAGCAGCTTAATGGCGGGGGGGGCCCCACAGTACTTC. This gives the protein CASSLMAGGAPQYF.

The chain couples TRBV7-2 to TRBJ2-7, with unresolved D. Germline CDR1 is SGHTA and CDR2 is FQGNSA. This CDR3 is built from 13 residues. V dropped 5 bases and J dropped 6 bases, with 14 bases sitting between them. The CDR3 DNA is TGTGCCAGCAGCCGTGAGGTCTTAGGCGAGCAGTACTTC. Residues: CASSREVLGEQYF.

V and J are TRBV30 and TRBJ2-5, with D maybe TRBD1 (6 bases). The CDR3 has 13 residues. Trimming pared 5 bases from V and 2 bases from J, leaving 12 bases between. Germline assignment: CDR1 GTSNPN and CDR2 SVGIG (reference sequence). The CDR3 coding sequence is TGTGCCTGGGGTCCGGGACATCAAGAGACCCAGTACTTC. Its protein product is CAWGPGHQETQYF. Full variable domain (rest looked up from reference TRBV30 and TRBJ2-5): SQTIHQWPATLVQPVGSPLSLECTVEGTSNPNLYWYRQAAGRGLQLLFYSVGIGQISSEVPQNLSASRPQDRQFILSSKKLLLSDSGFYLCAWGPGHQETQYFGPGTRLLVL.

This chain connects TRBV11-2 to TRBJ2-5; 7 nucleotides agree with TRBD1. In germline, CDR1 is SGHAT, CDR2 FQNNGV. Trimming cost V 4 bases and J 1 base; bases outside gene matches: 15. The CDR3 contains 18 residues. The CDR3 sequence: CASSYARQGRGGQETQYF. CDR3 sequence (DNA): TGTGCCAGCAGCTACGCCAGACAGGGCAGAGGGGGCCAAGAGACCCAGTACTTC.

This clone was observed a handful of times. The chain combines TRBV27 with TRBJ1-1; TRBD1 matches 7 bases. Germline-derived CDR1 and CDR2 are MNHEY and SMNVEV (reference sequence). V trimming: 7 bases; J trimming: 5 bases; junction bases outside the gene matches: 16. This CDR3 contains 16 residues. CDR3 in DNA: TGTGCCAGCAACTCGTTTTACAGGGGATCCGCAACTGAAGCTTTCTTT. It specifies CASNSFYRGSATEAFF.

The rearrangement links TRBV28 to TRBJ2-1; D remains ambiguous. The germline V gene encodes CDR1 MDHEN and CDR2 SYDVKM. CDR3 length: 17 amino acids. The ends were cut back, 5 bases at V and 3 bases at J, with 20 bases in the middle. This CDR3 is CASSPAPFGASYNEQFF. The CDR3 DNA reads TGTGCCAGCAGTCCCGCACCCTTTGGTGCTAGCTACAATGAGCAGTTCTTC.

The chain uses TRBV5-6 and TRBJ2-2; 9 bases align to TRBD1. Germline CDR1 is SGHDT and CDR2 is YYEEEE. V dropped 2 bases and J dropped 0; count of bases not matched to a gene: 2. The CDR3 is 16 amino acids. Written as DNA, the CDR3 is TGTGCCAGCAGCTTCCGGACAGGGGCGAACACCGGGGAGCTGTTTTTT. Translated: CASSFRTGANTGELFF. The entire variable domain, with the rest obtained from reference TRBV5-6 and TRBJ2-2, is as follows: DAGVTQSPTHLIKTRGQQVTLRCSPKSGHDTVSWYQQALGQGPQFIFQYYEEEERQRGNFPDRFSGHQFPNYSSELNVNALLLGDSALYLCASSFRTGANTGELFFGEGSRLTVL.

CDR3 DNA: TGTGCCAGCAGTGAATCCGGGACCGGGGAGCTGTTTTTT. It specifies CASSESGTGELFF. The V gene is TRBV2, the J gene TRBJ2-2; no reliable D call. The CDR3 consists of 13 residues. The germline V and J ends were trimmed by 2 bases and 5 bases, with 6 bases remaining between them. Germline V gene data show CDR1 as SNHLY and CDR2 as FYNNEI.

The genes are TRBV5-4 and TRBJ1-2; 7 nucleotides agree with TRBD1. Looked up from germline, CDR1 is SGHNT and CDR2 is YYREEE (reference sequence). CDR3 length: 15 amino acids. V trimming: 0 bases; J trimming: 8 bases; junction bases outside the gene matches: 10. Here the CDR3 DNA reads TGTGCCAGCAGCTTGGGAAGACAGGGTTGGGAGGGCTACACCTTC. It is translated as CASSLGRQGWEGYTF. Variable domain in full (rest from reference TRBV5-4 and TRBJ1-2): ETGVTQSPTHLIKTRGQQVTLRCSSQSGHNTVSWYQQALGQGPQFIFQYYREEENGRGNFPPRFSGLQFPNYSSELNVNALELDDSALYLCASSLGRQGWEGYTFGSGTRLTVV.

The chain has TRBV5-1 and TRBJ2-1; 14 bases align to TRBD2. This CDR3 is 15 amino acids long. V lost 3 bases to trimming and J lost 8 bases; unmatched junction nucleotides: 4. Germline V gene lookup returns CDR1 SGHRS and CDR2 YFSETQ. The CDR3 nucleotides read TGCGCCAGCAGCTCACCGGGACTAGCGGGGGATGAGCAGTTCTTC. Its translation is CASSSPGLAGDEQFF. The complete variable domain, with remaining parts taken from reference TRBV5-1 and TRBJ2-1, reads KAGVTQTPRYLIKTRGQQVTLSCSPISGHRSVSWYQQTPGQGLQFLFEYFSETQRNKGNFPGRFSGRQFSNSRSEMNVSTLELGDSALYLCASSSPGLAGDEQFFGPGTRLTVL.

This chain uses TRBV7-8 with TRBJ2-7; 10 bases map to TRBD2. Germline values: CDR1 SGHVS, CDR2 FQNEAQ. V gave up 1 base and J gave up 6 bases; unmatched junction bases: 9. This CDR3 is built from 16 residues. The CDR3 region is CASSLGVLAGAGEQYF. The CDR3 nucleotides read TGTGCCAGCAGCTTAGGGGTCCTAGCGGGAGCTGGCGAGCAGTACTTC. Drawing the rest from reference TRBV7-8 and TRBJ2-7, the complete variable domain is GAGVSQSPRYKVAKRGQDVALRCDPISGHVSLFWYQQALGQGPEFLTYFQNEAQLDKSGLPSDRFFAERPEGSVSTLKIQRTQQEDSAVYLCASSLGVLAGAGEQYFGPGTRLTVT.

This rearrangement joins TRBV18 to TRBJ1-1; a weak D match, TRBD1 (5 bases). Germline V gives CDR1 KGHSH, CDR2 LQKENI. This CDR3 region has 16 residues. The V end lost 3 bases, the J end lost 5 bases, and 19 bases lay between the germline ends. The CDR3 loop reads CASSPSVTQGRTEAFF. For the CDR3, the DNA is TGTGCCAGCTCACCTTCGGTTACTCAGGGCCGGACTGAAGCTTTCTTT.

This clone was found once. This chain links TRBV30 with TRBJ2-7; 11 bases map to TRBD2. This CDR3 is 16 amino acids long. CDR1 is GTSNPN and CDR2 is SVGIG in the germline V gene (reference sequence). With V trimmed by 0 bases and J by 4 bases, 8 bases remained unmatched. CDR3 amino acids: CAWSVASGTSGYEQYF. The CDR3 region has the DNA TGTGCCTGGAGTGTAGCTTCCGGGACTAGCGGATACGAGCAGTACTTC.

This clone was counted a few times. The rearrangement uses TRBV5-6 and TRBJ1-6; 10 bases line up with TRBD1. This CDR3 has 16 amino acids. The trim removed 0 bases at V and 11 bases at J, leaving 8 bases unmatched. Germline CDR1 reads SGHDT; CDR2 reads YYEEEE. For the CDR3, the DNA is TGTGCCAGCAGCTTGGGACAGGGGGCTACCCGTACACCCCTCCACTTT. It specifies CASSLGQGATRTPLHF.

To note about this clone: The junction shows a germline mismatch at one end, possibly a read error. The J gene is TRBJ2-4, the V gene TRBV6-5; a weak D match, TRBD2 (5 bases). Looked up from germline, CDR1 is MNHEY and CDR2 is SVGAGI. The length of the CDR3 is 12 residues. The chain's CDR3 is CASGGAKNIQYF. The CDR3 coding sequence is TGTGCCAGCGGAGGAGCCAAAAACATTCAATACTTC.